The 10 T cell receptor beta chains below come from one sample, sequenced in a study of radiotherapy plus CTLA-4 blockade in lung cancer (dated by TCRdb to 2016 to 2019). Libraries came from the immunoSEQ multiplex PCR assay. The immuneACCESS repertoire file appears here via TCRdb, limited to in-frame rearrangements. These files lack a portion of the clones; in checked studies, under half of the deficit traces to unresolved V genes, and the cause of the others is not known. The sample contains approximately 41,000 clones, about 74% of them found a single time. Together, the top ten hold around a tenth of the sample. The material sequenced was peripheral blood, taken from a patient treated with radiotherapy plus ipilimumab. These receptors were obtained from a human donor with non-small cell lung cancer who had stable disease on radiotherapy plus ipilimumab.

The chain recombines TRBV12-5 with TRBJ1-1, with TRBD1 as a possible D gene (6 bases). There are 14 residues in the CDR3. The germline gives CDR1 LGHNT, CDR2 FRNRAP. The V end was cut by 5 bases, the J end by 0 bases, with 10 bases between. The CDR3 sequence: CASGMTGLNTEAFF. As DNA, the CDR3 is TGTGCTAGTGGTATGACAGGTTTGAACACTGAAGCTTTCTTT.

Written as DNA, the CDR3 is TGTGCCAGCAGCGCAGGACTAGCGGGTGGAGGAGATACGCAGTATTTT. This sequence encodes CASSAGLAGGGDTQYF. The chain is built from TRBV9 and TRBJ2-3; 11 nucleotides line up with TRBD2. The CDR3 runs to 16 residues. V trimming: 3 bases; J trimming: 5 bases; junction bases outside the gene matches: 8. Per germline, CDR1 SGDLS and CDR2 YYNGEE.

The CDR3 DNA is TGTGCCAGCAGCGTGGGGGGGTCGTTGGCTACTAGCTCGGTGGACACCTTC. Translating gives CASSVGGSLATSSVDTF. The chain links TRBV9 to TRBJ1-2; tentatively, D is TRBD1 (5 bases). CDR1 is SGDLS and CDR2 is YYNGEE in the germline V gene. The CDR3 runs 17 residues. The V end lost 2 bases, the J end lost 12 bases, and 29 bases lay between the germline ends.

This chain uses TRBV7-6 with TRBJ2-7; D is possibly TRBD1 (6 bases). Germline CDR1 SGHVS, CDR2 FNYEAQ. Between the trimmed V and J ends, which lost 0 bases and 1 base, there was a span of 10 bases. CDR3 length: 15 residues. The CDR3 DNA follows: TGTGCCAGCAGCTTAGCCGGGACACAATCCTACGAGCAGTACTTC. This encodes CASSLAGTQSYEQYF.

J is TRBJ2-2 and V is TRBV6-5; D perhaps matches TRBD1 (6 bases). This CDR3 spans 14 amino acids. V shed 0 bases and J shed 7 bases, with 9 bases lying between them. Germline CDR1 is MNHEY and CDR2 is SVGAGI. The CDR3 DNA follows: TGTGCCAGCAGTTACTCGGGGGCGGTCGGGGAGCTGTTTTTT. Protein: CASSYSGAVGELFF.

The rearrangement joins TRBV14 to TRBJ2-1, with 9 bases matching TRBD2. J was trimmed by 5 bases and V by 5 bases; bases with no gene match: 7. Germline CDR1 reads SGHDN; CDR2 reads FVKESK. This CDR3 contains 15 residues. CDR3 in DNA: TGTGCCAGCAGCTCCGGGACTAGCTTCAACAATGAGCAGTTCTTC. Its translation: CASSSGTSFNNEQFF.

This chain connects TRBV9 to TRBJ1-5, with a possible D match to TRBD1 (6 bases). This CDR3 spans 14 amino acids. Trimming cost V 4 bases and J 1 base, with 9 bases left between them. The germline V gene encodes CDR1 SGDLS and CDR2 YYNGEE. The CDR3 DNA follows: TGTGCCAGCAGCATTGGACAGAGCAATCAGCCCCAGCATTTT. It translates to CASSIGQSNQPQHF.

Only a few counts were recorded for this clone. CDR3 coding DNA: TGTGCCAGCAGCTACTCCAGGGGAAATACGCAGTATTTT. Translating it yields CASSYSRGNTQYF. The chain employs TRBV11-3 and TRBJ2-3, with a tentative D call TRBD1 (6 bases). The CDR3 consists of 13 residues. Germline V gene data show CDR1 as SGHNT and CDR2 as YENEEA. With 4 bases removed from V and 7 bases from J, the gap between germline ends came to 12 bases.

The chain employs TRBV18 and TRBJ2-2, with TRBD1 matching 11 bases. Trimming removed 4 bases from V and 3 bases from J; junction bases left unmatched: 1. The germline V gene encodes CDR1 KGHSH and CDR2 LQKENI. This CDR3 is built from 15 residues. Here the CDR3 DNA reads TGTGCCAGCTCACAGGGACAGGGGGACACCGGGGAGCTGTTTTTT. Protein: CASSQGQGDTGELFF.

V usage is TRBV18 and J usage is TRBJ1-2, with 9 bases identical to TRBD1. Germline V gene lookup returns CDR1 KGHSH and CDR2 LQKENI. The V gene end was trimmed by 3 bases and the J gene end by 6 bases; junction bases not matched to a gene: 8. CDR3 length: 15 amino acids. CDR3 in amino acids: CASSPGQGSLNGYTF. The CDR3 DNA follows: TGTGCCAGCTCACCGGGACAGGGAAGTTTGAATGGCTACACCTTC.